The TCR beta chain described here comes from a study of T cell responses to AZD1222 COVID-19 vaccine. Study results and caveats: Repertoires were obtained only post-peak T cell response. Regions left unmutated in variants are reportedly the target of nearly half of spike-specific TCRs.

Of note for this clone: Its target is unknown.

TCRdb's table, derived via immunoSEQ multiplex PCR, lists solely in-frame clones and lacks some. Of some 130,000 clones in the sample, around 90% were seen once. There are 14 residues in the CDR3. With 0 bases removed from V and 2 bases from J, the gap between germline ends came to 6 bases. The V gene's germline CDR1 is SGHDT and CDR2 YYEEEE. The clonotype was recovered from an adult in good health. Material: peripheral blood, obtained on day 0 of AZD1222 vaccination. The chain couples TRBV5-6 to TRBJ1-3; D gene unclear. The CDR3 sequence: CASSLGGAGNTIYF. DNA of the CDR3: TGTGCCAGCAGCTTGGGCGGGGCTGGAAACACCATATATTTT.